The present entry profiles one T cell receptor beta chain with its context. The target antigen is unknown. RNA transcripts served as the template for amplifying TCR beta CDR3 regions. During a first-round RT-PCR of the TCR CDR3, the HTBI primer set was used. TCRdb reprocessed the multiplex PCR reads via MiXCR and lists one record per CDR3 protein. The sample lists under 350,000 distinct CDR3 sequences, about 17% seen once, with around 57% in the top ten. This sample is drawn from a study of T cells in Graves' hyperthyroidism and ophthalmopathy. Study in general: The initial diagnosis was the point when peripheral blood was collected, ahead of any treatment.

Fresh 10 ml peripheral blood yielded PBMCs. The study, taken as a whole, reports: Ophthalmopathy onset followed model prediction by a median about six months.

Trimming stripped 1 base from V and 1 base from J, with 7 bases between. The CDR3 is made up of 14 amino acids. Germline loops: CDR1 SGHTA, CDR2 FQGNSA. The rearrangement joins TRBV7-2 to TRBJ2-5; D not resolved. Sequences were obtained from blood. This receptor was identified in a woman aged 55-75 years with Graves' ophthalmopathy. The DNA of the CDR3 is TGTGCCAGCAGCTTAGACTACGGCCAAGAGACCCAGTACTTC. Amino acids: CASSLDYGQETQYF.